These 24 T cell receptor beta chains were sequenced from one sample in a study of blood T cell repertoires in COVID-19. Only in-frame clones appear in the TCRdb table, and some are missing; sequencing was by immunoSEQ multiplex PCR. The data show a few hundred thousand clones, 88% seen once. The sequencing input was PBMCs or T cells enriched from blood (not recorded which). Receptor source: a middle-aged woman who had recovered from COVID-19.

The rearrangement links TRBV11-3 to TRBJ1-4; D uncertain. CDR3 length equals 15 residues. The V gene lost 4 bases and the J gene lost 4 bases, with 13 bases spanning the gap. CDR1 is SGHNT, CDR2 YENEEA, per germline. This CDR3 reads CASSSWAGYNEKLFF. Here the CDR3 DNA reads TGTGCCAGCAGCTCATGGGCGGGCTATAATGAAAAACTGTTTTTT. The full variable domain, its missing parts supplied by reference TRBV11-3 and TRBJ1-4, is EAGVVQSPRYKIIEKKQPVAFWCNPISGHNTLYWYLQNLGQGPELLIRYENEEAVDDSQLPKDRFSAERLKGVDSTLKIQPAELGDSAVYLCASSSWAGYNEKLFFGSGTQLSVL.

The chain has TRBV19 and TRBJ2-7; a weak D match, TRBD1 (7 bases). Germline-derived CDR1 and CDR2 are LNHDA and SQIVND (reference sequence). This CDR3 is built from 21 residues. The V end lost 5 bases, the J end lost 4 bases, and 36 bases lay between the germline ends. The CDR3 protein is CASSAIRGAGTAAGSRYEQYF. The CDR3 DNA sequence: TGTGCCAGTAGTGCGATCCGAGGCGCAGGGACAGCCGCGGGAAGCAGGTACGAGCAGTACTTC.

This chain joins TRBV7-9 and TRBJ1-3, with D maybe TRBD1 (5 bases). This CDR3 is built from 14 residues. V was trimmed by 6 bases and J by 4 bases, leaving 13 bases between them. Germline CDR1 and CDR2: SEHNR and FQNEAQ (reference sequence). CDR3 sequence (DNA): TGTGCCAGCAGTCTCCGGGGGTCCGGAAACACCATATATTTT. Translated, it gives CASSLRGSGNTIYF.

This chain uses TRBV5-1 with TRBJ2-3; 9 bases are shared with TRBD2. This CDR3 is built from 15 residues. After removal of 2 bases from V and 3 bases from J, the junction contained 4 bases not matched to a gene. Germline V gene sequence: CDR1 SGHRS, CDR2 YFSETQ. The CDR3 is CASSFGGRVTDTQYF. The CDR3 DNA reads TGCGCCAGCAGCTTCGGCGGGAGGGTTACAGATACGCAGTATTTT.

This sequence joins TRBV4-1 and TRBJ1-1; possibly TRBD1 for D (6 bases). The V gene lost 3 bases and the J gene lost 4 bases, with 21 bases spanning the gap. From germline, CDR1 is MGHRA and CDR2 YSYEKL. The CDR3 length is 17 residues. The CDR3 region is CASSHADSRLMSTEAFF. In DNA form, the CDR3 reads TGCGCCAGCAGCCACGCGGACAGCCGACTTATGAGCACTGAAGCTTTCTTT.

The rearrangement joins TRBV25-1 to TRBJ1-5; D might be TRBD1 (5 bases). Germline values: CDR1 MGHDK, CDR2 SYGVNS. The CDR3 contains 14 residues. The V end lost 3 bases, the J end lost 3 bases, and 9 bases lay between the germline ends. The CDR3 spells CASSEGLNNQPQHF. The DNA of the CDR3 is TGTGCCAGCAGTGAGGGACTGAACAATCAGCCCCAGCATTTT.

The chain uses TRBV10-2 and TRBJ2-7, with TRBD2 matching 9 bases. The J segment lost 4 bases and the V segment lost 3 bases, leaving 1 base of the junction unmatched. Per the germline V gene, CDR1 is WSHSY and CDR2 is SAAADI. The CDR3 consists of 13 residues. The CDR3 bases are TGCGCCAGCAGTGAACTAGCGGGTTACGAGCAGTACTTC. Translation gives CASSELAGYEQYF.

The chain links TRBV5-1 to TRBJ2-7; 7 bases fit TRBD1. The CDR3 extends over 16 amino acids. Germline CDR1 reads SGHRS; CDR2 reads YFSETQ. V trimming: 0 bases; J trimming: 0 bases; junction bases outside the gene matches: 6. CDR3 region: CASSLAPDRNSYEQYF. In DNA, the CDR3 is TGCGCCAGCAGCTTGGCCCCGGACAGGAACTCCTACGAGCAGTACTTC.

V gene TRBV5-1 combines with J gene TRBJ1-1; D is perhaps TRBD1 (6 bases). The V gene's germline CDR1 is SGHRS and CDR2 YFSETQ. This CDR3 spans 15 amino acids. Trimming took off 4 bases at V and 2 bases at J, with 15 bases between the two ends. The CDR3 spells CASSPRGGTNTEAFF. The CDR3 bases are TGCGCCAGCAGCCCCAGGGGAGGGACCAACACTGAAGCTTTCTTT.

The chain is built from TRBV7-9 and TRBJ2-4; the match to TRBD1 covers 7 bases. The CDR3 covers 16 residues. CDR1 and CDR2 from the germline V gene are SEHNR and FQNEAQ (reference sequence). J gave up 2 bases and V 4 bases, and 8 bases lay outside the gene matches. CDR3 protein: CASSYQGVETKNIQYF. The CDR3 coding sequence is TGTGCCAGCAGCTACCAGGGGGTCGAAACCAAAAACATTCAGTACTTC.

The V call is TRBV6-2 or TRBV6-3, the J call TRBJ1-2; 8 positions agree with TRBD1. Germline V lookup: CDR1 MNHEY, CDR2 SVGEGT. This CDR3 is built from 13 residues. With V trimmed by 4 bases and J by 8 bases, 6 bases remained unmatched. The CDR3 region is CASSSGQGGGYTF. The CDR3 DNA sequence: TGTGCCAGCAGTTCCGGACAGGGCGGAGGCTACACCTTC.

This chain connects TRBV18 to TRBJ2-1, with 9 bases identical to TRBD1. The ends lost 2 bases at V and 1 base at J; junction bases unmatched: 3. Germline CDR1 is KGHSH and CDR2 is LQKENI. CDR3 length: 16 residues. The CDR3 coding sequence is TGTGCCAGCTCACCAAGGGGGACAGGGTCCTACAATGAGCAGTTCTTC. It is translated as CASSPRGTGSYNEQFF.

The chain recombines TRBV20-1 with TRBJ2-7, with D perhaps matching TRBD1 (5 bases). CDR1 and CDR2 (germline): DFQATT, SNEGSKA (reference sequence). V was shortened by 3 bases and J by 5 bases, with 8 bases between the two germline ends. The CDR3 is 11 residues long. Here the CDR3 DNA reads TGCAGTGCTAGTACAGGCAACGAGCAGTACTTC. Encoded protein: CSASTGNEQYF.

The chain has TRBV12-3 or TRBV12-4 and TRBJ2-7; 7 positions agree with TRBD2. The J segment lost 2 bases and the V segment lost 5 bases, leaving 3 bases of the junction unmatched. The CDR3 has 13 residues. The CDR3 reads CASSVSGTYEQYF. As DNA, the CDR3 is TGTGCCAGCAGTGTGAGCGGGACCTACGAGCAGTACTTC.

The chain is built from TRBV18 and TRBJ2-1, with TRBD2 identical over 11 bases. J lost 6 bases, V lost 3 bases, and 4 bases had no gene match. This CDR3 contains 15 residues. Germline V gives CDR1 KGHSH, CDR2 LQKENI. The DNA for the CDR3 is TGTGCCAGCTCACCTCTAGCGGGAGGAGGCAATGAGCAGTTCTTC. Its protein is CASSPLAGGGNEQFF.

In DNA form, the CDR3 reads TGTGCCAGCAGCCCTAAATGGCAGGGGACTGAAGCTTTCTTT. Protein sequence: CASSPKWQGTEAFF. The chain employs TRBV7-2 and TRBJ1-1, with D possibly TRBD1 on 6 matching bases. Germline loops: CDR1 SGHTA, CDR2 FQGNSA. Trimming left V 5 bases short and J 5 bases short, with 15 bases between. The CDR3 has 14 residues.

The chain employs TRBV4-1 and TRBJ1-2; D gene unclear. This CDR3 spans 13 amino acids. Trimming pared 0 bases from V and 2 bases from J, leaving 4 bases between. Looked up from germline, CDR1 is MGHRA and CDR2 is YSYEKL. The DNA of the CDR3 is TGCGCCAGCAGCCAAGAGGGCAACTATGGCTACACCTTC. It translates to CASSQEGNYGYTF.

The chain links TRBV6-2 or TRBV6-3 to TRBJ1-4; the match to TRBD1 covers 10 bases. V trimming: 6 bases; J trimming: 6 bases; junction bases outside the gene matches: 7. Looked up from germline, CDR1 is MNHEY and CDR2 is SVGEGT. The CDR3 contains 15 residues. The DNA of the CDR3 is TGTGCCAGCAGCTATACCGGGACAGGGGATGAAAAACTGTTTTTT. Protein sequence: CASSYTGTGDEKLFF.

J is TRBJ1-1 and V is TRBV2, with a tentative D call TRBD1 (6 bases). This CDR3 contains 16 residues. Trimming shortened V by 2 bases and J by 5 bases, and 18 bases separated the two germline ends. The germline gives CDR1 SNHLY, CDR2 FYNNEI. In nucleotides, the CDR3 is TGTGCCAGCAGTGAATACTTGGGCGGGGGGCAGACTGAAGCTTTCTTT. Its protein is CASSEYLGGGQTEAFF.

The chain recombines TRBV9 with TRBJ2-1, with a tentative D call TRBD2 (6 bases). The CDR3 runs to 17 residues. V gave up 3 bases and J gave up 4 bases, with 20 bases separating them. Germline V gives CDR1 SGDLS, CDR2 YYNGEE. The DNA for the CDR3 is TGTGCCAGCAGCGAATTGGTCGGGAGTGGGGGATACAATGAGCAGTTCTTC. This sequence encodes CASSELVGSGGYNEQFF.

The chain has TRBV5-4 and TRBJ2-1, with 8 bases identical to TRBD2. Germline V gene data show CDR1 as SGHNT and CDR2 as YYREEE (reference sequence). V was pared by 4 bases and J by 1 base, with 4 bases of the junction left unmatched. This CDR3 contains 15 residues. The DNA of the CDR3 is TGTGCCAGCAGCGTCAGCGGGAGTTCCTACAATGAGCAGTTCTTC. This encodes CASSVSGSSYNEQFF. The full variable domain, its missing parts supplied by reference TRBV5-4 and TRBJ2-1, is ETGVTQSPTHLIKTRGQQVTLRCSSQSGHNTVSWYQQALGQGPQFIFQYYREEENGRGNFPPRFSGLQFPNYSSELNVNALELDDSALYLCASSVSGSSYNEQFFGPGTRLTVL.

This clone was seen once. The CDR3 loop is CASSEGWGDGGYGYTF. The DNA of the CDR3 is TGTGCCAGCAGTGAGGGTTGGGGGGATGGAGGCTATGGCTACACCTTC. The chain carries TRBV6-1 and TRBJ1-2, with D perhaps TRBD1 (5 bases). The CDR3 contains 16 residues. Germline values: CDR1 MNHNS, CDR2 SASEGT. V lost 3 bases and J 4 bases, leaving 18 bases between the germline ends.

The rearrangement joins TRBV7-2 to TRBJ2-5; D gene unclear. Germline CDR1 reads SGHTA; CDR2 reads FQGNSA. V lost 4 bases to trimming and J lost 5 bases, with 14 bases between them. The CDR3 is made up of 14 amino acids. The CDR3 DNA sequence: TGTGCCAGCAGCTCCCAGGCAAGTCGGGAGACCCAGTACTTC. Encoded protein: CASSSQASRETQYF.

This chain connects TRBV20-1 to TRBJ2-1, with 10 bases aligning to TRBD2. CDR3 length equals 15 residues. CDR1 is DFQATT and CDR2 is SNEGSKA in the germline V gene (reference sequence). The V gene end was trimmed by 3 bases and the J gene end by 4 bases; junction bases not matched to a gene: 6. DNA of the CDR3: TGCAGTGCTAGTGATCTAGCGGGAGTTTACAATGAGCAGTTCTTC. The encoded protein is CSASDLAGVYNEQFF.